This TCR beta chain was observed in a study of radiation and T cells in renal cell carcinoma. With V trimmed by 2 bases and J by 5 bases, 12 bases remained unmatched. Germline-derived CDR1 and CDR2 are SGHTA and FQGNSA. This CDR3 has 18 residues. A word on this clone: Its antigen is unidentified.

Sequencing used immunoSEQ multiplex PCR; TCRdb keeps in-frame clones, though not all of them. The sample includes fewer than 20,000 clones, roughly 60% of them seen just once. Study-level points and caveats: In nephrectomy-only tumors, top 100 clonotypes averaged roughly 43%, versus about 50% irradiated.

Sample treatment: treatment-naive control, cytoreductive nephrectomy. The sequences come from tumor tissue, collected from a patient whose treatment was nephrectomy without radiotherapy. The TCR comes from a man aged 45 to 65 with renal cell carcinoma. The J gene is TRBJ2-2, the V gene TRBV7-2, with TRBD1 matching 9 bases. CDR3 in amino acids: CASSLTGGAVFKTGELFF. The CDR3, as DNA: TGTGCCAGCAGCTTAACAGGGGGCGCCGTTTTTAAAACCGGGGAGCTGTTTTTT.